The 24 T cell receptor beta chains given below trace back to one sample, sequenced in a study of T cell repertoires in cytomegalovirus infection. These receptors' antigens are unknown. TCRdb re-analysed the reads in MiXCR, keeping a single row per CDR3 protein. The sample has a few hundred thousand distinct CDR3 sequences; 40% are singletons. The sample consisted of cultured PBMCs, taken from culture after CMV antigen stimulation. The source is a human donor in good health (CMV status not recorded). Some clones in this sample may be carry-over from other donors' samples.

CDR3 in DNA: TGTGCCAGCCGGTGGAGGGGCAGGAACACTGAAGCTTTCTTT. Translation: CASRWRGRNTEAFF. The chain carries TRBV6-5 and TRBJ1-1, with D possibly matching TRBD1 (5 bases). CDR1 and CDR2 (germline): MNHEY, SVGAGI. The CDR3 runs to 14 residues. With 8 bases removed from V and 1 base from J, the gap between germline ends came to 14 bases.

The chain recombines TRBV5-1 with TRBJ2-1; possible D gene TRBD2, 6 bases. Looked up from germline, CDR1 is SGHRS and CDR2 is YFSETQ. With 5 bases removed from V and 9 bases from J, the gap between germline ends came to 21 bases. There are 15 residues in the CDR3. The CDR3 nucleotides are TGCGCCAGCAGGCCAGGGACGGGAGAGGGCAGTGAGCAGTTCTTC. Its translation is CASRPGTGEGSEQFF.

About this clonotype: This may arise from a read error, as a much more abundant clone is one base away. The genes are TRBV7-2 and TRBJ2-3; either TRBD1 or TRBD2 may fit D (5 bases each). CDR3 length: 14 residues. Germline CDR1 is SGHTA and CDR2 is FQGNSA. The CDR3 loop reads CASRDGASTDTQCF. For the CDR3, the DNA is TGTGCCAGCAGAGACGGGGCCTCCACAGATACGCAGTGTTTT.

This chain links TRBV12-3 or TRBV12-4 with TRBJ2-1; a possible D gene is TRBD2 (7 bases). The CDR3 is 15 amino acids. Trimming pared 2 bases from V and 9 bases from J, leaving 17 bases between. CDR3 sequence reads: CASSLIQRDKGEQFF. The CDR3 nucleotides read TGTGCCAGCAGTTTAATCCAGCGGGACAAGGGTGAGCAGTTCTTC.

This clonotype has just a few counts. The V and J genes are TRBV5-6 and TRBJ2-1, with TRBD2 identical over 9 bases. The CDR3 loop spans 15 amino acids. The J segment lost 8 bases and the V segment lost 0 bases, leaving 6 bases of the junction unmatched. CDR1 SGHDT and CDR2 YYEEEE come from the germline V gene. CDR3 in DNA: TGTGCCAGCAGCTTGGAGCTAGCGGGGATCGATGAGCAGTTCTTC. This codes for CASSLELAGIDEQFF.

The rearrangement joins TRBV11-2 to TRBJ1-2; D is undetermined. CDR1 and CDR2 from the germline V gene are SGHAT and FQNNGV. The CDR3 has 15 residues. V was trimmed by 5 bases and J by 0 bases, leaving 13 bases between them. The CDR3 nucleotides read TGTGCCAGCAGCCCAGAGCGGATAGCTAACTATGGCTACACCTTC. Translating gives CASSPERIANYGYTF.

This clonotype was detected only a few times. V is TRBV7-6 and J is TRBJ2-5; a weak D match, TRBD2 (5 bases). The CDR3 has 14 residues. Germline CDR1 and CDR2: SGHVS and FNYEAQ. With 9 bases removed from V and 1 base from J, the gap between germline ends came to 15 bases. CDR3 protein: CASDAPGSQETQYF. In DNA, the CDR3 is TGTGCCAGTGATGCCCCGGGGAGCCAAGAGACCCAGTACTTC.

In this sample, this clonotype turned up a few times. The rearrangement links TRBV7-2 to TRBJ2-7; D possibly corresponds to TRBD1 (6 bases). The CDR3 is 15 amino acids. Germline-derived CDR1 and CDR2 are SGHTA and FQGNSA. With 5 bases removed from V and 2 bases from J, the gap between germline ends came to 16 bases. The CDR3 DNA follows: TGTGCCAGCAGCCCAGACAGGAATCTGCCCTACGAGCAGTACTTC. Its translation is CASSPDRNLPYEQYF.

This clonotype showed up just a few times. V usage is TRBV28 and J usage is TRBJ1-1; 7 nucleotides align to TRBD1. V trimming: 5 bases; J trimming: 4 bases; junction bases outside the gene matches: 4. The germline gives CDR1 MDHEN, CDR2 SYDVKM. There are 13 residues in the CDR3. In nucleotides, the CDR3 is TGTGCCAGCAGTCCCACAGGGGTCACTGAAGCTTTCTTT. Translating it yields CASSPTGVTEAFF.

The J gene is TRBJ1-1, the V gene TRBV29-1, with a weak D call TRBD1 (6 bases). Trimming pared 3 bases from V and 3 bases from J, leaving 11 bases between. This CDR3 spans 13 amino acids. Germline V gene data show CDR1 as SQVTM and CDR2 as ANQGSEA. CDR3 in amino acids: CSVDQGRDTEAFF. The DNA of the CDR3 is TGCAGCGTTGATCAGGGGCGAGACACTGAAGCTTTCTTT.

The V call is TRBV2, the J call TRBJ1-1; tentative D call: TRBD1 (6 bases). CDR3 length: 16 amino acids. Trimming cost V 6 bases and J 0 bases, with 17 bases left between them. The germline gives CDR1 SNHLY, CDR2 FYNNEI. Written as DNA, the CDR3 is TGTGCCAGCAGGACGCGGACAGTTAGCATGAACACTGAAGCTTTCTTT. It codes for CASRTRTVSMNTEAFF. The whole variable domain, remainder taken from reference TRBV2 and TRBJ1-1, is EPEVTQTPSHQVTQMGQEVILRCVPISNHLYFYWYRQILGQKVEFLVSFYNNEISEKSEIFDDQFSVERPDGSNFTLKIRSTKLEDSAMYFCASRTRTVSMNTEAFFGQGTRLTVV.

There are a few counts of this clonotype. The rearrangement joins TRBV7-9 to TRBJ1-6, with D perhaps TRBD1 (6 bases). V lost 5 bases, J lost 10 bases, and 15 bases lay in between. The germline CDR1 and CDR2 sequences are SEHNR and FQNEAQ (reference sequence). The CDR3 contains 14 residues. The CDR3 bases are TGTGCCAGCAGCCTACTACGGACAGCCTCACCCCTCCACTTT. It yields the protein CASSLLRTASPLHF. Combining the CDR3 with reference TRBV7-9 and TRBJ1-6 gives the whole variable domain DTGVSQNPRHKITKRGQNVTFRCDPISEHNRLYWYRQTLGQGPEFLTYFQNEAQLEKSRLLSDRFSAERPKGSFSTLEIQRTEQGDSAMYLCASSLLRTASPLHFGNGTRLTVT.

CDR3 region: CASSLREGEKLFF. The CDR3 DNA sequence: TGTGCCAGCAGTTTAAGGGAGGGTGAAAAACTGTTTTTT. The V call is TRBV12-3 or TRBV12-4, the J call TRBJ1-4; D gene ambiguous. This CDR3 region has 13 residues. Trimming pared 2 bases from V and 7 bases from J, leaving 8 bases between.

The rearrangement uses TRBV7-2 and TRBJ1-2, with D unresolved. The CDR3 extends over 13 amino acids. Trimming left V 0 bases short and J 2 bases short, with 4 bases between. Germline CDR1 reads SGHTA; CDR2 reads FQGNSA. CDR3 coding DNA: TGTGCCAGCAGCTTAGCACAGAACTATGGCTACACCTTC. Translated, it gives CASSLAQNYGYTF.

The genes are TRBV20-1 and TRBJ1-1; D remains ambiguous. V gave up 0 bases and J gave up 2 bases, with 7 bases separating them. There are 13 residues in the CDR3. In germline, CDR1 is DFQATT, CDR2 SNEGSKA (reference sequence). The CDR3 protein is CSARDHENTEAFF. As DNA, the CDR3 is TGCAGTGCTAGAGATCACGAAAACACTGAAGCTTTCTTT.

This clonotype was seen at least ten times. The chain couples TRBV7-2 to TRBJ2-7; 9 bases map to TRBD1. The CDR3 covers 15 residues. Germline V gene lookup returns CDR1 SGHTA and CDR2 FQGNSA. Losses at the gene ends were 5 bases for V and 3 bases for J; bases not matched to a gene: 8. The CDR3 coding sequence is TGTGCCAGCAGCCCAACGGGACAGGGTGACTACGAGCAGTACTTC. Translating it yields CASSPTGQGDYEQYF.

V is TRBV3-1 and J is TRBJ1-1, with TRBD1 as a possible D gene (6 bases). This CDR3 contains 14 residues. Germline CDR1 is LGHDT and CDR2 is YNNKEL (reference sequence). V was pared by 1 base and J by 5 bases, with 11 bases between. The CDR3 region is CASSQVAGDTEAFF. The CDR3 DNA reads TGTGCCAGCAGCCAAGTTGCAGGGGATACTGAAGCTTTCTTT.

The genes are TRBV9 and TRBJ1-3; D is unclear. Trimming pared 2 bases from V and 0 bases from J, leaving 9 bases between. Germline V gene sequence: CDR1 SGDLS, CDR2 YYNGEE. The CDR3 is 15 residues long. The CDR3 DNA reads as TGTGCCAGCAGCGTTAGACCTCTCTCTGGAAACACCATATATTTT. It translates to CASSVRPLSGNTIYF.

The rearrangement uses TRBV7-4 and TRBJ1-4; 12 nucleotides agree with TRBD1. Germline lookup yields CDR1 SGHVT and CDR2 SQSDAQ. The CDR3 has 15 amino acids. Unmatched junction bases numbered 4, after V lost 5 bases and J lost 6 bases. The CDR3 region has the DNA TGTGCCAGCAGCAGGGACAGGGGGCATGATGAAAAACTGTTTTTT. This gives the protein CASSRDRGHDEKLFF.

The chain links TRBV7-2 to TRBJ2-3, with 9 nucleotides matching TRBD1. Per the germline V gene, CDR1 is SGHTA and CDR2 is FQGNSA. V lost 5 bases to trimming and J lost 6 bases; unmatched junction nucleotides: 6. This CDR3 contains 14 residues. CDR3 DNA sequence: TGTGCCAGCAGCGTAGGGACAGGGACCGATACGCAGTATTTT. It encodes CASSVGTGTDTQYF. The entire variable domain, with the rest obtained from reference TRBV7-2 and TRBJ2-3, is as follows: GAGVSQSPSNKVTEKGKDVELRCDPISGHTALYWYRQSLGQGLEFLIYFQGNSAPDKSGLPSDRFSAERTGGSVSTLTIQRTQQEDSAVYLCASSVGTGTDTQYFGPGTRLTVL.

The genes are TRBV6-2 or TRBV6-3 and TRBJ2-1; D is perhaps TRBD1 (5 bases). Per the germline V gene, CDR1 is MNHEY and CDR2 is SVGEGT. Trimming removed 10 bases at V and 8 bases at J, with 15 bases between. The CDR3 spans 12 residues. CDR3 in amino acids: CATQRRTYEQFF. Here the CDR3 DNA reads TGTGCCACCCAAAGACGGACATATGAGCAGTTCTTC.

The rearrangement joins TRBV11-2 to TRBJ1-2; D possibly corresponds to TRBD1 (5 bases). The CDR3 is 12 residues long. Germline V lookup: CDR1 SGHAT, CDR2 FQNNGV. Trimming removed 5 bases at V and 6 bases at J, with 10 bases between. DNA for the CDR3: TGTGCCAGCAGCGCGCGGGGCGATGGCTACACCTTC. Its protein is CASSARGDGYTF.

The CDR3 spells CASSYSRGGWGEKLFF. CDR3 nucleotide sequence: TGTGCCAGCAGTTACTCGCGCGGGGGGTGGGGTGAAAAACTGTTTTTT. The rearrangement joins TRBV6-6 to TRBJ1-4, with D possibly TRBD1 on 5 matching bases. The CDR3 is made up of 16 amino acids. Between the trimmed V and J ends, which lost 0 bases and 7 bases, there was a span of 15 bases. In germline, CDR1 is MNHNY, CDR2 SVGAGI (reference sequence).

This clonotype came up a few times. The rearrangement links TRBV12-3 or TRBV12-4 to TRBJ1-1; D might be TRBD1 (6 bases). V gave up 6 bases and J gave up 5 bases, with 13 bases separating them. This CDR3 is built from 13 residues. The CDR3 loop is CASRPTRGTEAFF. CDR3 DNA: TGTGCCAGCAGACCCACGAGGGGGACTGAAGCTTTCTTT.